This is a list of T cell receptor beta chains from one sample in a study of ipilimumab plus nivolumab after autologous stem cell transplantation. Clones were sequenced by immunoSEQ multiplex PCR, and TCRdb holds only the in-frame ones, with some missing. The table shows about 9,400 clones, with 60% to 80% occurring only once. Material: PBMCs, obtained in a trial of ipilimumab plus nivolumab as post-transplant consolidation. These receptors were obtained from a female donor with multiple myeloma. The CDR3 runs from the conserved cysteine through the conserved F or W. D genes are given only for firm matches. Clone size is given for some rows only: seen once, a few or many times, or a class if the clone is expanded.

d_gene	abundance	j_gene	v_gene	CDR3aa	CDR3nt
TRBD1	-	TRBJ2-2	TRBV6-1	CASGLTGDTGELFF	TGTGCCAGCGGACTCACAGGGGATACCGGGGAGCTGTTTTTT
TRBD1	-	TRBJ2-5	TRBV28	CASSWTLDRAGETQYF	TGTGCCAGCAGTTGGACCCTGGACAGGGCGGGGGAGACCCAGTACTTC
TRBD1	-	TRBJ2-7	TRBV5-4	CASSRTGGGEQYF	TGTGCCAGCAGCCGGACAGGGGGAGGCGAGCAGTACTTC
-	once	TRBJ2-7	TRBV6-5	CASRPTGEVEQYF	TGTGCCAGCAGACCTACAGGGGAGGTCGAGCAGTACTTC
-	few	TRBJ2-7	TRBV11-2	CASSLTRGEKDF	TGTGCCAGCAGCTTAACCAGGGGGGAGAAGGACTTC
-	-	TRBJ2-5	TRBV28	CASSLGTLQETQYF	TGTGCCAGCAGTCTCGGGACCCTTCAAGAGACCCAGTACTTC
-	-	TRBJ1-2	TRBV5-5	CASSFQEDGYTF	TGTGCCAGCAGCTTTCAGGAGGATGGCTACACCTTC
-	-	TRBJ2-7	TRBV7-2	CASSPQGLGYEQYF	TGTGCCAGCAGTCCACAGGGCCTGGGCTACGAGCAGTACTTC
-	-	TRBJ1-4	TRBV5-1	CASSARVFEKLFF	TGCGCCAGCAGCGCGAGGGTCTTTGAAAAACTGTTTTTT
TRBD2	-	TRBJ2-2	TRBV7-2	CASSSQGGIGELFF	TGTGCCAGCAGCTCCCAGGGAGGGATCGGGGAGCTGTTTTTT
TRBD2	few	TRBJ2-7	TRBV28	CASSALISGSLYDEQYF	TGTGCCAGCAGCGCACTTATTAGCGGGAGCCTATACGACGAGCAGTACTTC
-	-	TRBJ2-7	TRBV7-9	CASSLAGSESYEQYF	TGTGCCAGCAGCTTAGCGGGGTCAGAATCCTACGAGCAGTACTTC
-	-	TRBJ1-5	TRBV2	CASSEGQGGQPQHF	TGTGCCAGCAGTGAAGGGCAGGGCGGACAGCCCCAGCATTTT
TRBD1	-	TRBJ2-5	TRBV28	CASSSTGSWKETQYF	TGTGCCAGCAGCTCGACAGGGTCTTGGAAAGAGACCCAGTACTTC
-	-	TRBJ2-7	TRBV27	CASSFPGLEQYF	TGTGCCAGCAGTTTCCCAGGTCTCGAGCAGTACTTC
-	-	TRBJ1-6	TRBV7-9	CASSLVAGDSPLHF	TGTGCCAGCAGCCTCGTCGCCGGGGATTCACCCCTCCACTTT
TRBD2	-	TRBJ2-1	TRBV28	CASSPSPNSGRTNEQFF	TGTGCCAGCAGTCCTTCACCCAATAGCGGGAGAACCAATGAGCAGTTCTTC
-	-	TRBJ1-4	TRBV5-6	CASSQTGPNEKLFF	TGTGCCAGCAGCCAAACAGGGCCGAATGAAAAACTGTTTTTT
TRBD1	-	TRBJ2-3	TRBV23-1	CASSHYSGQGDLDTQYF	TGCGCCAGCAGTCACTACTCCGGACAGGGAGATTTGGATACGCAGTATTTT
-	once	TRBJ1-2	TRBV10-2	CASSRNGHYGYTF	TGCGCCAGCAGTAGGAATGGTCACTATGGCTACACCTTC
-	few	TRBJ2-7	TRBV6-6	CASSYSAEQYF	TGTGCCAGCAGTTACAGCGCCGAGCAGTACTTC
-	medium-sized	TRBJ1-2	TRBV27	CASSLPTGTLTF	TGTGCCAGCAGCCTACCCACAGGGACTCTCACCTTC
-	-	TRBJ2-7	TRBV5-4	CASSPNSGGSYEQYF	TGCGCCAGCAGCCCTAATTCGGGGGGCAGCTACGAGCAGTACTTC
-	-	TRBJ1-2	TRBV6-1	CATTGGPEVGYTF	TGTGCCACCACGGGGGGGCCGGAGGTAGGCTACACCTTC
TRBD1	-	TRBJ1-1	TRBV4-3	CASSQGMGQGWQAFF	TGCGCCAGCAGCCAAGGTATGGGACAGGGATGGCAGGCTTTCTTT
-	-	TRBJ2-7	TRBV27	CASSLPNSYEQYF	TGTGCCAGCAGTTTACCCAACTCCTACGAGCAGTACTTC
TRBD1	-	TRBJ1-1	TRBV6-5	CASSYSTGDTEAFF	TGTGCCAGCAGTTACTCGACAGGGGATACTGAAGCTTTCTTT
TRBD2	-	TRBJ2-1	TRBV6-4	CASSTTSGSYNEQFF	TGTGCCAGCAGCACTACTAGCGGTTCCTACAATGAGCAGTTCTTC